Listed below are T cell receptor beta chains from one sample, sequenced in a study of blood T cells in healthy people across ages. Via MiXCR, TCRdb re-called the 5' RACE reads, giving one row per CDR3 protein. The table records more than 1,400,000 distinct CDR3 sequences, 42% of them present only once. Material: blood. These TCRs come from a woman under 30 in good health. CDR3s include the opening cysteine and the closing phenylalanine or tryptophan. Each record gives: CDR3 DNA, CDR3 protein, CDR3 length, J gene, V gene, D gene, clone size. D genes are given only for firm matches. Not every row has a clone size; where given, it reads once, few, many or a size class.

TGTGCCACCAGCAGAGCGGGACAGGGGTCTAACTATGGCTACACCTTC | CATSRAGQGSNYGYTF | 16 | TRBJ1-2 | TRBV15 | TRBD1 | .
TGTGCCAGCAGCTTAGTCGTAGCGACTAGTGTGACCCAGTACTTC | CASSLVVATSVTQYF | 15 | TRBJ2-5 | TRBV7-8 | . | few
TGTGCCAGCGAGGGCGCCGGTGAAGCTTTCTTT | CASEGAGEAFF | 11 | TRBJ1-1 | TRBV6-5 | . | .
TGTGCCAGCAGCCCCGGGACGGAATACTACGAGCAGTACTTC | CASSPGTEYYEQYF | 14 | TRBJ2-7 | TRBV9 | . | .
TGTGCCAGCAGCCCAGAGACTAGCGGAGATACGCAGTATTTT | CASSPETSGDTQYF | 14 | TRBJ2-3 | TRBV11-2 | TRBD2 | .
TGCAGTGCTACACAGGGGCCTGGAAACACCATATATTTT | CSATQGPGNTIYF | 13 | TRBJ1-3 | TRBV20-1 | TRBD1 | .
TGTGCCAGCAGTTCCCTAGCGGGGCCTAGCACAGATACGCAGTATTTT | CASSSLAGPSTDTQYF | 16 | TRBJ2-3 | TRBV12-3/TRBV12-4 | TRBD2 | few
TGTGCCAGCAGTGTGGAGGAGGCCCAGTACTTC | CASSVEEAQYF | 11 | TRBJ2-5 | TRBV2 | . | .
TGCGCCAGCAGCCAAGCTAGAGTAGCGGGAGGATCGTGGGTCACAGATACGCAGTATTTT | CASSQARVAGGSWVTDTQYF | 20 | TRBJ2-3 | TRBV4-1 | TRBD2 | .
TGCGCCAGCAGCCAGCCGGGACAGCGGAACACTGAAGCTTTCTTT | CASSQPGQRNTEAFF | 15 | TRBJ1-1 | TRBV4-1 | TRBD1 | few
TGCGCCAGCAGCCTCGGACTAGACGGGAGAAGGCGGGAGACCCAGTACTTC | CASSLGLDGRRRETQYF | 17 | TRBJ2-5 | TRBV4-1 | TRBD2 | .
TGTGCCAGCAGTTTAGTAAGGATCGAAGCAGATACGCAGTATTTT | CASSLVRIEADTQYF | 15 | TRBJ2-3 | TRBV12-3/TRBV12-4 | . | .
TGTGCCAGCAGCCCCCGGGACCGACAAGAGACCCAGTACTTC | CASSPRDRQETQYF | 14 | TRBJ2-5 | TRBV3-1 | . | .
TGTGCTAGCAGACTAGCGGGTGATACGCGGTATTTT | CASRLAGDTRYF | 12 | TRBJ2-3 | TRBV7-2 | TRBD2 | .
TGTGCCAGCAGCCTGACTAGCGGGGGGGCCCAGGTTCCTGGGTACTACGAGCAGTACTTC | CASSLTSGGAQVPGYYEQYF | 20 | TRBJ2-7 | TRBV6-1 | TRBD2 | .
TGTGCCACCAGTGGGGGCGTATGGCGCCCCGTCTACGAGCAGTACTTC | CATSGGVWRPVYEQYF | 16 | TRBJ2-7 | TRBV24-1 | . | .
TGTGCCAGCAGCGTGGGACGTCAAAACACTGAAGCTTTCTTT | CASSVGRQNTEAFF | 14 | TRBJ1-1 | TRBV7-2 | . | .
TGCGCCAGCAGCTTGGCCGCCAGTCTAAGATACGAGCAGTACTTC | CASSLAASLRYEQYF | 15 | TRBJ2-7 | TRBV5-1 | . | .
TGTGCCAGCAGCCCCGTTGTTTATAATTCACCCCTCCACTTT | CASSPVVYNSPLHF | 14 | TRBJ1-6 | TRBV12-3/TRBV12-4 | . | .
TGTGTCTCTAGTAATCGAGGAAGCAATCAGCCCCAGCATTTT | CVSSNRGSNQPQHF | 14 | TRBJ1-5 | TRBV6-6 | . | .